This T cell receptor beta chain was retrieved from a study of T cell repertoires in cytomegalovirus infection. Study conclusions and caveats: Identification of carriers of CMV plus the relevant HLA was performed using cumulative public TCR beta family frequency.

Germline-derived CDR1 and CDR2 are SGHNT and YYREEE (reference sequence). V lost 9 bases, J lost 7 bases, and 14 bases lay in between. This CDR3 has 12 amino acids. Concerning this clonotype: Its antigen is currently unknown.

TCRdb re-called the reads with MiXCR, one entry per CDR3 protein. The sample holds some 940,000 distinct CDR3 sequences; around 29% are singletons and the top ten take 11% to 15%. This specimen was cultured CD8+ T cells from PBMCs, taken from culture after CMV antigen stimulation. The V gene is TRBV5-4, the J gene TRBJ2-1, with no clear D. The receptor was derived from a human donor in good health (CMV status not recorded). Some clones in this sample may be carry-over from other donors' samples. The CDR3 DNA follows: TGTGCCATCAGTTTAACGGAAAATGAGCAGTTCTTC. Translating gives CAISLTENEQFF.